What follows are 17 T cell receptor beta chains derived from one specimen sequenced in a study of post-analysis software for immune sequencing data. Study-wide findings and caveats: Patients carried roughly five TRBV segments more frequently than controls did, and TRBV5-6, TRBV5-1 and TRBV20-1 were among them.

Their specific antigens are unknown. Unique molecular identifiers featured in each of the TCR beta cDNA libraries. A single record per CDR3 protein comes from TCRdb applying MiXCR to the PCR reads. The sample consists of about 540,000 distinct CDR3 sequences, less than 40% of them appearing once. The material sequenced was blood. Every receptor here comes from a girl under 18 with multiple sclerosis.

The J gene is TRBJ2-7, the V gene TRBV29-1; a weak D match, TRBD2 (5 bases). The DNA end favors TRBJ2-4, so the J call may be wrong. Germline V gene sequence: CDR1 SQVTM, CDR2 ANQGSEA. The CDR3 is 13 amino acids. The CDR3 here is CSVCLTGKNIQYF. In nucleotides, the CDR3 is TGCAGCGTCTGCCTGACGGGAAAAAACATTCAGTACTTC.

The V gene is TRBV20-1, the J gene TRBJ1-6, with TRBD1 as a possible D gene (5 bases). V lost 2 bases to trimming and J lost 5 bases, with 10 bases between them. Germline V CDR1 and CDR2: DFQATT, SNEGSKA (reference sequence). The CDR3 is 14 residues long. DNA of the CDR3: TGCAGTGCTAGACAGGGTTTGCATAATTCACCCCTCCACTTT. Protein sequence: CSARQGLHNSPLHF.

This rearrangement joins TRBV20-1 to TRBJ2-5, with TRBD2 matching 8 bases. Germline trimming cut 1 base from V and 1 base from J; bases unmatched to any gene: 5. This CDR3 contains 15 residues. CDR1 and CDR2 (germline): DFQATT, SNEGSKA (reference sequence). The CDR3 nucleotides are TGCAGTGCTAGAGCGGGAGGGGAGATCCAAGAGACCCAGTACTTC. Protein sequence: CSARAGGEIQETQYF.

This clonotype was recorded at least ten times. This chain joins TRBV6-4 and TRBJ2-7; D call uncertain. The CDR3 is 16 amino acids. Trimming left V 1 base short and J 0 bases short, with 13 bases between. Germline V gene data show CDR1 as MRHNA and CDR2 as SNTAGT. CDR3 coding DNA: TGTGCCAGCAGTGACTATTGGCCGTTCCTCTCCTACGAGCAGTACTTC. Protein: CASSDYWPFLSYEQYF.

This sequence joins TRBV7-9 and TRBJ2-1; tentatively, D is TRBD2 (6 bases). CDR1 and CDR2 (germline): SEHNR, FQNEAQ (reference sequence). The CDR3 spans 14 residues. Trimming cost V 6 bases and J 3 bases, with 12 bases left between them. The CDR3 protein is CASSPTGLYNEQFF. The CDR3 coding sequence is TGTGCCAGCAGTCCGACGGGACTCTACAATGAGCAGTTCTTC.

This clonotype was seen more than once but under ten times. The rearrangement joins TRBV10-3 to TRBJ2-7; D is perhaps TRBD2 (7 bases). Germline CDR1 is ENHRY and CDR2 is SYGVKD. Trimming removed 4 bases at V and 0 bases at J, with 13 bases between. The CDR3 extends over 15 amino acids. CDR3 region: CAISGRGASSYEQYF. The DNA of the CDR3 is TGTGCCATCAGTGGCCGGGGGGCGAGCTCCTACGAGCAGTACTTC.

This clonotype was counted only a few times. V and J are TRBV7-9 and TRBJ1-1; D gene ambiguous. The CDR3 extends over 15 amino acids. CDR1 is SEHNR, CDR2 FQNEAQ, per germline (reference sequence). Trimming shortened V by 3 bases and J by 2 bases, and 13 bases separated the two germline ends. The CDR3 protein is CASSLLREFNTEAFF. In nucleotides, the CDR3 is TGTGCCAGCAGCTTGCTCCGGGAGTTTAACACTGAAGCTTTCTTT.

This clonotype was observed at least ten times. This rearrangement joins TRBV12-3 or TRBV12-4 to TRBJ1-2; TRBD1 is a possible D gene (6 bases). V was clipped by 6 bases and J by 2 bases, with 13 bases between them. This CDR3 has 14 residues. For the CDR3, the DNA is TGTGCCAGCAGCCCGACAGGACCGAACTATGGCTACACCTTC. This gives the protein CASSPTGPNYGYTF.

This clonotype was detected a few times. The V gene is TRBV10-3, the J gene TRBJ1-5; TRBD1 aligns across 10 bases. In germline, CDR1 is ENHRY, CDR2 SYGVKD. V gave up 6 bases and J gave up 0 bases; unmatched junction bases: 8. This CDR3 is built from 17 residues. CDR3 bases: TGTGCCATCAGATCGGGACAGGGGTTAAGTAGCAATCAGCCCCAGCATTTT. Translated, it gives CAIRSGQGLSSNQPQHF.

CDR3 coding DNA: TGTGCCAGCAGCCTCCGTGGGGGTGTGGATACGCAGTATTTT. This sequence encodes CASSLRGGVDTQYF. The chain carries TRBV3-1 and TRBJ2-3; D assignment may be TRBD1 or TRBD2 (5 bases each). Trimming removed 4 bases from V and 6 bases from J, with 14 bases in between. This CDR3 contains 14 residues. Germline CDR1 is LGHDT and CDR2 is YNNKEL (reference sequence).

CDR3 sequence: CSARAMGQGGLGNQPQHF. DNA for the CDR3: TGCAGTGCTAGAGCAATGGGGCAGGGAGGACTAGGGAATCAGCCCCAGCATTTT. The V and J genes are TRBV20-1 and TRBJ1-5; the D gene is possibly TRBD1 (5 bases). Trimming left V 1 base short and J 4 bases short, with 23 bases between. From germline, CDR1 is DFQATT and CDR2 SNEGSKA (reference sequence). The CDR3 is made up of 18 amino acids.

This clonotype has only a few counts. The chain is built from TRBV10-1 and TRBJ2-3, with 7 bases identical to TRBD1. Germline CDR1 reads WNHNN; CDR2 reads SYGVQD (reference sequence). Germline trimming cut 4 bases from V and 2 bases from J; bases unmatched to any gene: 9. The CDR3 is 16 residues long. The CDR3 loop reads CASSARRDRLTDTQYF. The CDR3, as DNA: TGCGCCAGCAGTGCTCGCCGGGACAGACTCACAGATACGCAGTATTTT.

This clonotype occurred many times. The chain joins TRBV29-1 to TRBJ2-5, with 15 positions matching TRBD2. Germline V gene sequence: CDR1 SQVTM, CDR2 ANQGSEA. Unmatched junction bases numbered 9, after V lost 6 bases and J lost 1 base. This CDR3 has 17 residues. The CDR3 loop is CSVAGLAGGNFQETQYF. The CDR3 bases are TGCAGCGTCGCAGGACTAGCGGGGGGGAACTTCCAAGAGACCCAGTACTTC. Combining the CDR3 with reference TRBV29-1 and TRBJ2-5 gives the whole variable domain SAVISQKPSRDICQRGTSLTIQCQVDSQVTMMFWYRQQPGQSLTLIATANQGSEATYESGFVIDKFPISRPNLTFSTLTVSNMSPEDSSIYLCSVAGLAGGNFQETQYFGPGTRLLVL.

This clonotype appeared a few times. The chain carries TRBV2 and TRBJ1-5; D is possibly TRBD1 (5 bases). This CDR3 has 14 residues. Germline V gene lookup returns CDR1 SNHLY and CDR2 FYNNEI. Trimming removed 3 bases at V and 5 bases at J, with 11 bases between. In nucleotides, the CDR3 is TGTGCCAGCAGTGACGTGGGGCGGGATCAGCCCCAGCATTTT. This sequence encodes CASSDVGRDQPQHF.

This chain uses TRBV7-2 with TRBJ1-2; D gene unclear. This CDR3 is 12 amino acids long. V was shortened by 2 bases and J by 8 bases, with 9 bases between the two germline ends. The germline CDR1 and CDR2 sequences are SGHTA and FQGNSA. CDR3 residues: CASSLMQHGYTF. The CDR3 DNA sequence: TGTGCCAGCAGCTTAATGCAGCACGGCTACACCTTC.

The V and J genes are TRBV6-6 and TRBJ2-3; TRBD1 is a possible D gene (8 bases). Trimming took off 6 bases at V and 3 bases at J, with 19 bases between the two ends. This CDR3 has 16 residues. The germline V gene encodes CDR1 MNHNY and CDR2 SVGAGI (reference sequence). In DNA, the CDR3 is TGTGCCAGCAGGTCGCAACAGGGGGGAGGGACAGATACGCAGTATTTT. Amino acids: CASRSQQGGGTDTQYF.

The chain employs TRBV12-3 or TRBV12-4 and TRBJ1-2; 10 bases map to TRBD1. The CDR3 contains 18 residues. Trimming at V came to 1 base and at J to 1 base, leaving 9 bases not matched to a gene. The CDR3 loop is CASSLGIAGTGDNYGYTF. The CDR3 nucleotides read TGTGCCAGCAGTTTAGGCATCGCGGGGACAGGGGATAACTATGGCTACACCTTC.